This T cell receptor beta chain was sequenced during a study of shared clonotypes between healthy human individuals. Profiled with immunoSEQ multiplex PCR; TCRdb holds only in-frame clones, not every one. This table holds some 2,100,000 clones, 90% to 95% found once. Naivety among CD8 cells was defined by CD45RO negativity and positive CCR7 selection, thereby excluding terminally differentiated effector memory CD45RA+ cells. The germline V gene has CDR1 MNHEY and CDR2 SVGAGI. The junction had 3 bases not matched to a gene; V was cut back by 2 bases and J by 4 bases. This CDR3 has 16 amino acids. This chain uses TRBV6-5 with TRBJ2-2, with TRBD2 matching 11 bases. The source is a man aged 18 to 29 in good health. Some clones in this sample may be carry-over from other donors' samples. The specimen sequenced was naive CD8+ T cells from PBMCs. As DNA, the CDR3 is TGTGCCAGCAGTTACCCCGGGACTAGCGGCACCGGGGAGCTGTTTTTT. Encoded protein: CASSYPGTSGTGELFF.